This TCR beta chain emerged from a study of T cells in Graves' hyperthyroidism and ophthalmopathy. This CDR3 comprises 15 residues. The germline gives CDR1 SSHAT, CDR2 FNYEAQ (reference sequence). This clonotype was counted at least ten times. Mismatch with germline at one junction end may stem from a read error. RNA transcripts provided the source from which TCR beta CDR3 regions were amplified. When the TCR CDR3 underwent first-round RT-PCR, the HTBI primer set was used. TCRdb passed the multiplex PCR reads through MiXCR, listing each CDR3 protein once. The profile shows around 340,000 distinct CDR3 sequences, around a sixth of them singletons. The study defined stable Graves' hyperthyroidism as no ophthalmopathy progression within 18 months. Diagnosis of hyperthyroidism was new in patients aged 18 to 65, and its duration was under 2 months. Extraction of PBMCs used roughly 10 ml of fresh peripheral blood.

This chain joins TRBV7-7 and TRBJ2-3; D is unresolved. The receptor was derived from a woman aged 45-65 years with Graves' hyperthyroidism. Sequencing was done on a sample of blood. As DNA, the CDR3 is TGTGCTAGCAGCTTAGGATCCCCTAGCACAGATACGCAGTATTTT. Protein: CASSLGSPSTDTQYF.